Reported below is one TCR beta chain. This clone showed up just a few times. What this receptor recognizes is not known. Base qualities are missing; no much larger clone stands one base away. This sample was taken from a study of beta chain features in type 1 diabetes (dated by TCRdb to 2016 to 2018). A note on the overall study: Patients and healthy donors did not differ in mean age, gender distribution, total cell number or subset yield. Across all samples, some 110,000,000 sorted cells were examined, and cell number per subset correlated strongly with RNA yield. Naive and central memory subsets were obtained from all 30 or so donors, but regulatory and stem cell-like memory subsets were isolated from only 8 patients and roughly 8 healthy donors. In the study, recently diagnosed type 1 diabetes patients and matched healthy donors were compared on the TCRB repertoires of their sorted circulating CD4+ T cell subsets. What the work shows at the level of the full study, not this receptor alone: Because cDNA was sequenced instead of genomic DNA, activated cells with high expression could be over-represented, although the groups did not differ in activation or CD3 levels. HLA sub-analyses involved small numbers of individuals, so any influence of HLA type on TCRB rearrangement remained unresolved. At VDJ recombination sites, patients with type 1 diabetes made fewer insertions and deleted more nucleotides, a pattern implying thymic rearrangement abnormalities. Naive, central memory and regulatory TCRB repertoires appeared to be more alike among patients than among healthy donors. Shorter templates might have been favored by PCR, but patient and control samples were amplified and corrected together, so both groups would have been affected equally by any skew. In all four CD4+ subsets, TCRB CDR3 length was moderately but significantly shorter in type 1 diabetes patients.

The High Capacity cDNA Reverse Transcription Kit was used to reverse transcribe all of the isolated RNA, meaning that expressed TCRB transcripts were what got sequenced. Deep immunoSEQ sequencing was performed on naive, central memory and regulatory T cell samples, with an average of roughly 4 million total reads per sample. Sorted cells were lysed in RLT buffer, and RNA was extracted using DNase-treated RNeasy Micro or Mini kits according to cell number. Each cell subset was processed on its own to prevent cross-contamination, while patient and healthy donor samples were processed together. The immunoSEQ multiplex PCR was used to amplify TCRB sequences from cDNA, yielding 87-bp fragments that span the CDR3 region. The amplicons were sequenced using the Illumina HiSeq platform. For the original study's pipeline: PCR bias was corrected computationally using synthetic template baselines, and reads within Hamming distance 2 were collapsed, with unmergeable singletons discarded. Reads were aligned against IMGT so that V, D and J genes, CDR3 length and insertions or deletions at six rearrangement sites could be assigned. Within each subset, clonotype counts were normalized to sorted cell number, after which true diversity and Gini coefficients were computed with the tcR R package. Repertoire sharing was quantified using the overlap coefficient calculated on TCRB nucleotide sequences. Sourced from immuneACCESS, this table was stored by TCRdb with only in-frame sequences that have V and J called. A share of the clones is absent; for the studies checked, an unresolved V gene accounts for under half, and the remainder has no known explanation. V and J calls and clone size are those listed in that table; D and trimming were worked out from the DNA. The sample includes hundreds of thousands of clones, with 14% observed a single time. The top ten clones comprise 6.7% of the sample.

Each donor gave one peripheral blood draw, averaging roughly 0.11 L, which was collected into heparinised tubes. A BD FACSAria II and a panel including CD45RO, CCR7, CD25, CD127, CD95 and CD27 were used to sort naive, central memory, regulatory and stem cell-like memory CD4+ T cells. All sorted populations exceeded 95% purity. PBMCs were isolated right away by Lymphoprep density gradient centrifugation and were stained directly, without culture. So that batch effects would be minimized, each experiment stained and sorted samples in pairs, pairing one healthy donor with one patient. The sequencing input was central memory CD4+ T cells from blood. The source of this sequence is a man aged 25-40 years in good health.

The CDR3 here reads CASSPELAGNTDTQYF. The DNA sequence is as follows: TGTGCCAGCAGCCCTGAACTAGCGGGAAACACAGATACGCAGTATTTT. The rearrangement joined TRBV7-9 to TRBJ2-3, and 10 junction bases match TRBD2. The germline V gene (reference sequence) yields SEHNR for CDR1 and FQNEAQ for CDR2. The CDR3 starts with the cysteine, ends with the phenylalanine, and has 16 residues. The only DNA kept is the CDR3, 48 bases in frame from the first base. Trimming leaves V shorter by 5 bases and J shorter by 2 bases, with the junction holding 7 bases beyond the gene matches.